This TCR beta chain was observed in a study of beta chain features in type 1 diabetes. A few counts support this clone. The length of the CDR3 is 14 residues. The germline gives CDR1 KGHSH, CDR2 LQKENI. V was shortened by 3 bases and J by 3 bases, with 10 bases between the two germline ends. Expressed TCRB transcripts were sequenced after all isolated RNA was converted to cDNA. The repertoire was sequenced with immunoSEQ multiplex PCR; TCRdb's copy has only in-frame clones and lacks some. This repertoire shows 330,000 or so clones, about 14% found once; its top ten account for more than 6.5%. Stem cell-like memory, regulatory, central memory and naive CD4+ cells were sorted via CD45RO/CCR7/CD25/CD127/CD95/CD27.

The sequence was collected from a man under 40 in good health. The sequencing sample was made of central memory CD4+ T cells from blood. The chain combines TRBV18 with TRBJ2-3, with a possible D match to TRBD2 (6 bases). CDR3 in DNA: TGTGCCAGCTCACCCAAGGAGGGTACAGATACGCAGTATTTT. It is translated as CASSPKEGTDTQYF.